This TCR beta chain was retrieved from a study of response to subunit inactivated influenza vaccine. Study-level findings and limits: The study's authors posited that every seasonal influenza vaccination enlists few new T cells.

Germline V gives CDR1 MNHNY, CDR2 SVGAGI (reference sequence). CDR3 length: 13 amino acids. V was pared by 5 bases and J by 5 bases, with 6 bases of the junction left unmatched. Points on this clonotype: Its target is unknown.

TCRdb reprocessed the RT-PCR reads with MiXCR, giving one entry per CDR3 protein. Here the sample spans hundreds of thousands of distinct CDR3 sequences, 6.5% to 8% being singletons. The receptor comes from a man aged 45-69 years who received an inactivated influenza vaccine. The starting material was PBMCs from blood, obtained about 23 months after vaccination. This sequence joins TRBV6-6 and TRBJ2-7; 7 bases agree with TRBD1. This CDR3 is CASSQQGNNEQYF. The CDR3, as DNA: TGTGCCAGCAGTCAACAGGGGAACAACGAGCAGTACTTC.